These 18 T cell receptor beta chains were all obtained from the same sample, sequenced in a study of blood T cells in healthy people across ages. The use of a sample-barcoded 5' primer and a J-beta primer mix characterized a second PCR of roughly 7 to 11 cycles. TCRdb re-analysed the 5' RACE reads in MiXCR, keeping a single row per CDR3 protein. Here the sample spans 600,000 to 800,000 distinct CDR3 sequences, around 50% being singletons. Sequenced sample: blood. Receptors were obtained from a woman aged 80 or older in good health.

This clonotype was observed at least ten times. The chain carries TRBV7-6 and TRBJ2-1, with D perhaps assigned TRBD1 or TRBD2 (5 bases each). The germline V and J ends were trimmed by 1 base and 6 bases, with 19 bases remaining between them. CDR1 and CDR2 (germline): SGHVS, FNYEAQ. The CDR3 is 17 amino acids. CDR3 protein: CASSLGRSGRVGNEQFF. CDR3 bases: TGTGCCAGCAGCTTAGGCCGATCAGGGAGAGTGGGCAATGAGCAGTTCTTC.

There are many counts of this clonotype. The chain employs TRBV5-1 and TRBJ2-3; tentatively, D is TRBD1 or TRBD2 (5 bases each). The CDR3 is 13 amino acids. Germline V gene lookup returns CDR1 SGHRS and CDR2 YFSETQ. V was trimmed by 0 bases and J by 6 bases, leaving 8 bases between them. CDR3 protein: CASSLGGRDTQYF. CDR3 sequence (DNA): TGCGCCAGCAGCTTGGGGGGACGGGATACGCAGTATTTT.

This clonotype was observed once. V usage is TRBV3-1 and J usage is TRBJ1-1; TRBD1 might be the D (5 bases). Per the germline V gene, CDR1 is LGHDT and CDR2 is YNNKEL (reference sequence). Trimming removed 4 bases from V and 0 bases from J, with 24 bases in between. The CDR3 consists of 19 residues. CDR3 region: CASSRYTPGLYVVNTEAFF. CDR3 sequence (DNA): TGTGCCAGCAGCCGCTACACCCCAGGGTTATACGTTGTGAACACTGAAGCTTTCTTT. Drawing the rest from reference TRBV3-1 and TRBJ1-1, the complete variable domain is DTAVSQTPKYLVTQMGNDKSIKCEQNLGHDTMYWYKQDSKKFLKIMFSYNNKELIINETVPNRFSPKSPDKAHLNLHINSLELGDSAVYFCASSRYTPGLYVVNTEAFFGQGTRLTVV.

This clonotype was recorded only once. The CDR3 DNA is TGTGCCAGCAGTTTGGGTAGCGGGAGTGGGTACGAGCAGTACTTC. Amino acids: CASSLGSGSGYEQYF. The chain links TRBV12-3 or TRBV12-4 to TRBJ2-7, with TRBD2 matching 9 bases. The trim removed 3 bases at V and 4 bases at J, leaving 7 bases unmatched. This CDR3 spans 15 amino acids.

In its sample, this clonotype was seen many times. The chain employs TRBV20-1 and TRBJ2-3, with TRBD1 identical over 9 bases. CDR1 DFQATT and CDR2 SNEGSKA come from the germline V gene (reference sequence). With 3 bases clipped from V and 3 bases from J, the junction kept 7 bases outside the gene matches. The CDR3 contains 15 residues. The CDR3 loop reads CSARGPGQGTDTQYF. The CDR3 nucleotides are TGCAGTGCTAGGGGGCCGGGACAGGGTACAGATACGCAGTATTTT.

This clonotype appeared a few times. One end of the junction does not line up with germline, which may come from a read error. This chain connects TRBV29-1 to TRBJ1-1; maybe TRBD1 (6 bases). Germline assignment: CDR1 SQVTM and CDR2 ANQGSEA. The CDR3 has 15 amino acids. CDR3 bases: TGCAGCGTTGAAAAGGAGGGACAAGTGAACGCTGAAGCTTTCTTT. Its translation: CSVEKEGQVNAEAFF.

This clonotype was seen at least ten times. The chain couples TRBV3-1 to TRBJ2-1; TRBD1 aligns across 7 bases. Trimming removed 1 base from V and 4 bases from J; junction bases left unmatched: 7. The germline gives CDR1 LGHDT, CDR2 YNNKEL (reference sequence). This CDR3 has 16 amino acids. The CDR3 is CASSQAQGVEYNEQFF. The DNA for the CDR3 is TGTGCCAGCAGCCAAGCCCAGGGGGTCGAGTACAATGAGCAGTTCTTC.

V gene TRBV6-5 combines with J gene TRBJ2-3, with a possible D match to TRBD2 (6 bases). This CDR3 is built from 15 residues. Germline V gives CDR1 MNHEY, CDR2 SVGAGI. V lost 5 bases and J 5 bases, leaving 17 bases between the germline ends. This chain's CDR3 is CASSPYPGLRDTQYF. CDR3 nucleotides: TGTGCCAGCAGTCCCTACCCGGGACTGAGAGATACGCAGTATTTT.

This clonotype was observed a few times. The gene calls are TRBV4-1 and TRBJ1-3; TRBD1 agrees at 12 bases. This CDR3 is 16 amino acids long. In germline, CDR1 is MGHRA, CDR2 YSYEKL. Unmatched junction bases numbered 4, after V lost 4 bases and J lost 3 bases. CDR3 in amino acids: CASSLGTGGYGNTIYF. In DNA, the CDR3 is TGCGCCAGCAGCCTGGGGACAGGGGGCTATGGAAACACCATATATTTT.

The genes are TRBV5-5 and TRBJ1-1, with D tentatively TRBD1 (5 bases). The length of the CDR3 is 14 residues. V was shortened by 2 bases and J by 1 base, with 9 bases between the two germline ends. Germline values: CDR1 SGHKS, CDR2 YYEKEE (reference sequence). The CDR3 DNA sequence: TGTGCCAGCAGCTTTTTAGACAGGAACACTGAAGCTTTCTTT. As protein: CASSFLDRNTEAFF.

This clonotype showed up many times. The gene calls are TRBV12-5 and TRBJ2-1, with 11 bases aligning to TRBD1. The V segment lost 0 bases and the J segment 6 bases; nucleotides outside the gene matches: 1. The CDR3 contains 15 residues. Germline CDR1 reads LGHNT; CDR2 reads FRNRAP. The CDR3 DNA follows: TGTGCTAGTGGTTTGGTAGGGACAGGGGGCAATGAGCAGTTCTTC. Its protein product is CASGLVGTGGNEQFF.

The V call is TRBV12-3 or TRBV12-4, the J call TRBJ2-1; tentative D call: TRBD2 (7 bases). V was clipped by 8 bases and J by 6 bases, with 17 bases between them. CDR3 length: 14 amino acids. CDR3 coding DNA: TGTGCCAGCTGCAGGGAGGGGGGAGGCAATGAGCAGTTCTTC. Its protein is CASCREGGGNEQFF.

This clonotype appeared a single time. The gene calls are TRBV15 and TRBJ2-1; D could derive from TRBD1 or TRBD2 (5 bases each). Germline values: CDR1 LNHNV, CDR2 YYDKDF (reference sequence). The CDR3 totals 17 residues. V was shortened by 8 bases and J by 8 bases, with 28 bases between the two germline ends. The CDR3 region has the DNA TGTGCCACCGTTCCGTCCGGCGGGCTCAGGGCTAAGGATGAGCAGTTCTTC. Its protein is CATVPSGGLRAKDEQFF. Variable domain in full (rest from reference TRBV15 and TRBJ2-1): DAMVIQNPRYQVTQFGKPVTLSCSQTLNHNVMYWYQQKSSQAPKLLFHYYDKDFNNEADTPDNFQSRRPNTSFCFLDIRSPGLGDTAMYLCATVPSGGLRAKDEQFFGPGTRLTVL.

The chain combines TRBV12-3 or TRBV12-4 with TRBJ1-5; tentative D call: TRBD1 (6 bases). This CDR3 contains 15 residues. Trimming removed 6 bases from V and 4 bases from J, with 16 bases in between. CDR3 sequence (DNA): TGTGCCAGCAGCCCCAGGGGTAATCGGAATCAGCCCCAGCATTTT. Its protein product is CASSPRGNRNQPQHF.

This clonotype was detected many times. The chain couples TRBV4-1 to TRBJ2-7, with 7 positions matching TRBD1. CDR1 and CDR2 (germline): MGHRA, YSYEKL. The V and J ends lost 0 bases and 7 bases, in that order; junction bases with no gene match: 9. The CDR3 spans 15 residues. CDR3 region: CASSQDRQGFQEQYF. The CDR3 DNA sequence: TGCGCCAGCAGCCAAGACCGACAGGGTTTTCAGGAGCAGTACTTC.

This clonotype was seen ten or more times. This chain connects TRBV12-3 or TRBV12-4 to TRBJ2-3, with 10 positions matching TRBD2. The trim removed 7 bases at V and 5 bases at J, leaving 9 bases unmatched. The CDR3 sequence is 15 residues long. CDR3 loop: CASTPGLAVRDTQYF. CDR3 coding DNA: TGTGCCAGCACCCCTGGACTAGCGGTGCGAGATACGCAGTATTTT.

On this clonotype itself: A much larger clone lies a single base off, so this may be a read error. This chain uses TRBV6-5 with TRBJ2-3, with D possibly TRBD1 on 5 matching bases. Germline V CDR1 and CDR2: MNHEY, SVGAGI. The CDR3 runs 15 residues. V dropped 2 bases and J dropped 4 bases, with 13 bases sitting between them. CDR3 protein: CASSYARVRADTQYF. The CDR3 nucleotides read TGTGCCAGCAGTTACGCCCGGGTCAGGGCAGATACGCAGTATTTT.

This chain links TRBV28 with TRBJ1-4, with TRBD1 matching over 7 bases. From germline, CDR1 is MDHEN and CDR2 SYDVKM. Trimming cost V 6 bases and J 5 bases; bases outside gene matches: 6. The CDR3 loop spans 14 amino acids. The CDR3 DNA sequence: TGTGCCAGCAGCTACGGGACAGTAAATGAAAAACTGTTTTTT. Protein product: CASSYGTVNEKLFF.